The next 9 T cell receptor beta chains were all read from a single sample in a study of cytomegalovirus exposure and HLA in healthy donors. The repertoire was sequenced with immunoSEQ multiplex PCR; TCRdb's copy has only in-frame clones and lacks some. The sample includes about 82,000 clones, 90% to 95% seen only once; the top ten take approximately 0.7%. Sequencing was carried out using PBMCs. The receptors were sampled from a man younger than 30 in good health and CMV-seronegative.

The rearrangement uses TRBV27 and TRBJ2-2, with 7 bases lining up with TRBD1. V gave up 5 bases and J gave up 6 bases; unmatched junction bases: 6. The CDR3 spans 14 residues. The V gene's germline CDR1 is MNHEY and CDR2 SMNVEV (reference sequence). CDR3 region: CASSPDRVAGELFF. The CDR3 region has the DNA TGTGCCAGCAGTCCCGACAGGGTAGCCGGGGAGCTGTTTTTT.

The chain has TRBV2 and TRBJ1-1; D may be TRBD1 (5 bases). The CDR3 runs to 12 residues. Trimming left V 2 bases short and J 6 bases short, with 7 bases between. Germline V gene data show CDR1 as SNHLY and CDR2 as FYNNEI. The CDR3 nucleotides are TGTGCCAGCAGTGAACAAGGGGCTGAAGCTTTCTTT. It codes for CASSEQGAEAFF.

CDR3 sequence: CSVELGLPNTEAFF. The CDR3, as DNA: TGCAGCGTTGAATTGGGCCTCCCGAACACTGAAGCTTTCTTT. The rearrangement uses TRBV29-1 and TRBJ1-1, with D unclear. The CDR3 is 14 amino acids. CDR1 is SQVTM and CDR2 is ANQGSEA in the germline V gene. V was cut by 2 bases and J by 1 base, with 11 bases left in between.

This clone was recorded only once. V gene TRBV29-1 combines with J gene TRBJ1-4; a possible D gene is TRBD1 (6 bases). Germline-derived CDR1 and CDR2 are SQVTM and ANQGSEA. V lost 6 bases, J lost 8 bases, and 13 bases lay in between. CDR3 length equals 12 residues. CDR3 bases: TGCAGCGTACAGGGCCAGGGGGAAAAACTGTTTTTT. Its translation: CSVQGQGEKLFF.

This clone was seen once. The CDR3 coding sequence is TGTGCCTGGCTAACTAGCGTAGCGAACACCGGGGAGCTGTTTTTT. Its protein is CAWLTSVANTGELFF. J is TRBJ2-2 and V is TRBV30, with TRBD2 identical over 7 bases. This CDR3 is 15 amino acids long. Germline V gene lookup returns CDR1 GTSNPN and CDR2 SVGIG (reference sequence). Trimming removed 5 bases from V and 0 bases from J; junction bases left unmatched: 6. Based on the CDR3 plus reference TRBV30 and TRBJ2-2, the full variable domain is SQTIHQWPATLVQPVGSPLSLECTVEGTSNPNLYWYRQAAGRGLQLLFYSVGIGQISSEVPQNLSASRPQDRQFILSSKKLLLSDSGFYLCAWLTSVANTGELFFGEGSRLTVL.

V gene TRBV7-8 combines with J gene TRBJ1-5, with 8 bases matching TRBD1. Trimming cost V 6 bases and J 3 bases; bases outside gene matches: 7. This CDR3 spans 15 amino acids. Germline CDR1 and CDR2: SGHVS and FQNEAQ. The CDR3 DNA reads as TGTGCCAGCAGTTCGGACAGGGCTGCCAATCAGCCCCAGCATTTT. It is translated as CASSSDRAANQPQHF.

The chain recombines TRBV6-1 with TRBJ1-1; D is unclear. Germline-derived CDR1 and CDR2 are MNHNS and SASEGT. The germline V and J ends were trimmed by 6 bases and 1 base, with 9 bases remaining between them. This CDR3 is 13 amino acids long. The CDR3 DNA follows: TGTGCCAGCAGCAGGCTTGAGAACACTGAAGCTTTCTTT. It yields the protein CASSRLENTEAFF.

V and J are TRBV7-9 and TRBJ1-1, with a weak D call TRBD1 (5 bases). This CDR3 has 13 amino acids. The V end was cut by 3 bases, the J end by 11 bases, with 16 bases between. The germline V gene encodes CDR1 SEHNR and CDR2 FQNEAQ (reference sequence). This CDR3 reads CASSLRSWDWAFF. As DNA, the CDR3 is TGTGCCAGCAGCTTGAGATCGTGGGACTGGGCTTTCTTT.

The CDR3 sequence: CASSIDRRNGYTF. The CDR3 bases are TGTGCCAGTAGTATAGATCGGAGGAATGGCTACACCTTC. The V call is TRBV19, the J call TRBJ1-2, with D unresolved. Germline V lookup: CDR1 LNHDA, CDR2 SQIVND (reference sequence). The CDR3 contains 13 residues. The ends were cut back, 0 bases at V and 6 bases at J, with 8 bases in the middle.